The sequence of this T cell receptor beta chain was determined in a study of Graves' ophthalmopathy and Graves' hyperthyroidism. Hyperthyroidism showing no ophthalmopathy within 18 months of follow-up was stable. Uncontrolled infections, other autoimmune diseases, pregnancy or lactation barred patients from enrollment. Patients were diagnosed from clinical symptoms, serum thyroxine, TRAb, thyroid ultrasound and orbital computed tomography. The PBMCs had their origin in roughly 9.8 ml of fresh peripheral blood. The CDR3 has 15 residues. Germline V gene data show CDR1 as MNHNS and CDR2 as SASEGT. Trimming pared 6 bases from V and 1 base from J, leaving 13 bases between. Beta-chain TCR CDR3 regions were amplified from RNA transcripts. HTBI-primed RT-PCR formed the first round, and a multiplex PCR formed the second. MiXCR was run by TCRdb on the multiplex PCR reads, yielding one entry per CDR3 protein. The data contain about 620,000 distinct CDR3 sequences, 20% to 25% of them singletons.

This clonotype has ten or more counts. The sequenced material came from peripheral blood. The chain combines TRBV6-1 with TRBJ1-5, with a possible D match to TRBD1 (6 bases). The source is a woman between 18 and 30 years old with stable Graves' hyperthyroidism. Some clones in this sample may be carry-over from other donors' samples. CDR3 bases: TGTGCCAGCAGACAACAGGGTCCGAGCAATCAGCCCCAGCATTTT. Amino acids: CASRQQGPSNQPQHF.